The source of this T cell receptor beta chain is a study of blood T cell repertoires in COVID-19. In the study overall: Samples taken during acute and convalescent COVID-19 were collected in the United States, Italy and Spain. PBMCs, B-cell-depleted T cells, or T cells were the source of the cDNA or gDNA that made up the material.

In the original workflow: Nucleated cell counts were estimated from reference gene primer amplification. Using immunoSEQ multiplex PCR, the repertoire was profiled, and TCRdb retains in-frame clones only, with some absent. V, J and clone size were drawn from that table, and D and trimming were deduced from the DNA. The data contain around 70,000 clones, just over 85% of them singletons. Germline V gene lookup returns CDR1 MNHEY and CDR2 SVGAGI. The CDR3 has 12 residues. V shed 7 bases and J shed 3 bases, with 7 bases lying between them. The receptor was derived from a human donor in a cohort sampled during active COVID-19. V is TRBV6-5 and J is TRBJ2-1, with D unclear. Source material: peripheral blood. CDR3 region: CASTNGYNEQFF. CDR3 sequence (DNA): TGTGCCAGCACTAACGGCTACAATGAGCAGTTCTTC.